One sample yielded the 27 T cell receptor beta chains listed below, sequenced in a study of T cells after yellow fever vaccination. One entry per CDR3 protein, called by TCRdb with MiXCR from the 5' RACE reads. This table holds 550,000 or so distinct CDR3 sequences, about 19% found once. Sequences were derived from PBMCs, sampled 15 days after the yellow fever booster vaccination. The receptor source for this set is a man aged 25 to 40 who received the YFV17D yellow fever vaccine.

CDR3 amino acids: CASSSRPQAGEQYF. CDR3 nucleotide sequence: TGTGCCAGCAGCTCCCGGCCACAGGCGGGGGAGCAGTACTTC. The V call is TRBV7-2, the J call TRBJ2-7, with a tentative D call TRBD2 (6 bases). CDR1 is SGHTA and CDR2 is FQGNSA in the germline V gene. This CDR3 is built from 14 residues. V was trimmed by 4 bases and J by 7 bases, leaving 17 bases between them.

The chain links TRBV20-1 to TRBJ2-1, with 10 bases aligning to TRBD1. This CDR3 region has 17 residues. After removal of 0 bases from V and 3 bases from J, the junction contained 8 bases not matched to a gene. Germline loops: CDR1 DFQATT, CDR2 SNEGSKA (reference sequence). In nucleotides, the CDR3 is TGCAGTGCTAGAGAAACCCAGACAGGGGGCCTCTACAATGAGCAGTTCTTC. Amino acids: CSARETQTGGLYNEQFF.

In this sample, this clonotype turned up a few times. The chain recombines TRBV29-1 with TRBJ2-3; unclear D gene. The CDR3 covers 16 residues. Trimming removed 3 bases from V and 0 bases from J, with 16 bases in between. The V gene's germline CDR1 is SQVTM and CDR2 ANQGSEA. DNA for the CDR3: TGCAGCGTTGAGGGTGCGTCGGAGATTAGCACAGATACGCAGTATTTT. Protein: CSVEGASEISTDTQYF.

This clonotype was seen only a few times. The chain is built from TRBV9 and TRBJ2-7; D remains unclear. Germline CDR1 reads SGDLS; CDR2 reads YYNGEE. Trimming took off 3 bases at V and 7 bases at J, with 23 bases between the two ends. The CDR3 length is 16 residues. The CDR3 DNA is TGTGCCAGCAGCGCTCGACCCACCAACAAGGTGGGGGAGCAGTACTTC. This sequence encodes CASSARPTNKVGEQYF. Based on the CDR3 plus reference TRBV9 and TRBJ2-7, the full variable domain is DSGVTQTPKHLITATGQRVTLRCSPRSGDLSVYWYQQSLDQGLQFLIQYYNGEERAKGNILERFSAQQFPDLHSELNLSSLELGDSALYFCASSARPTNKVGEQYFGPGTRLTVT.

This clonotype was seen only a few times. CDR3 bases: TGCAGTGCCCTTTTCGCGGGGGCCCAGCAGTCTAGCGAGCAGTACTTC. Protein sequence: CSALFAGAQQSSEQYF. This chain connects TRBV20-1 to TRBJ2-7, with D possibly being TRBD2 (7 bases). Germline V gene sequence: CDR1 DFQATT, CDR2 SNEGSKA (reference sequence). Trimming stripped 6 bases from V and 6 bases from J, with 27 bases between. CDR3 length: 16 amino acids.

The chain uses TRBV28 and TRBJ2-1; D might be TRBD1 (6 bases). The germline V gene encodes CDR1 MDHEN and CDR2 SYDVKM. Trimming pared 1 base from V and 3 bases from J, leaving 13 bases between. There are 16 residues in the CDR3. For the CDR3, the DNA is TGTGCCAGCAGTTTATTGGTCAGGGGCAGCTACAATGAGCAGTTCTTC. This sequence encodes CASSLLVRGSYNEQFF.

The sample holds a few counts of this clonotype. The V and J genes are TRBV28 and TRBJ2-1; 7 bases align to TRBD2. Germline V lookup: CDR1 MDHEN, CDR2 SYDVKM. V was pared by 6 bases and J by 14 bases, with 16 bases of the junction left unmatched. The CDR3 loop spans 14 amino acids. CDR3 bases: TGTGCCAGCAGACCCCCGGGACTACCCGGGACGGAGTTCTTC. This translates into CASRPPGLPGTEFF.

This clonotype was detected only a few times. V usage is TRBV20-1 and J usage is TRBJ2-1; weak D call: TRBD1 (7 bases). Looked up from germline, CDR1 is DFQATT and CDR2 is SNEGSKA (reference sequence). This CDR3 is 13 amino acids long. In nucleotides, the CDR3 is TGCAGCCAGGGGGGAGGCGTCAACAATGAGCAGTTCTTC. Its translation: CSQGGGVNNEQFF.

V and J are TRBV5-4 and TRBJ1-2; D ambiguous. The V gene's germline CDR1 is SGHNT and CDR2 YYREEE (reference sequence). V shed 4 bases and J shed 0 bases, with 7 bases lying between them. This CDR3 region has 13 residues. CDR3 nucleotides: TGTGCCAGCAGCCCGACCGCTAACTATGGCTACACCTTC. Translated, it gives CASSPTANYGYTF.

This clonotype has just a few counts. This rearrangement joins TRBV5-1 to TRBJ2-1; possible D gene TRBD2, 6 bases. The CDR3 is 16 amino acids. CDR1 SGHRS and CDR2 YFSETQ come from the germline V gene. The V and J ends lost 0 bases and 8 bases respectively, with 18 bases between them. The CDR3 region has the DNA TGCGCCAGCAGCTTGGGGGGCGCGACTAGAGTAGATGAGCAGTTCTTC. Translating it yields CASSLGGATRVDEQFF.

The chain recombines TRBV20-1 with TRBJ2-1, with D possibly being TRBD2 (6 bases). This CDR3 region has 14 residues. The V end was cut by 0 bases, the J end by 7 bases, with 13 bases between. Germline assignment: CDR1 DFQATT and CDR2 SNEGSKA (reference sequence). CDR3 DNA sequence: TGCAGTGCTAGAGATCGGCGGGGCGGGAATGAGCAGTTCTTC. Its translation: CSARDRRGGNEQFF.

The rearrangement uses TRBV7-2 and TRBJ2-5, with 10 bases lining up with TRBD2. The germline V gene has CDR1 SGHTA and CDR2 FQGNSA. The CDR3 is made up of 15 amino acids. Unmatched junction bases numbered 10, after V lost 7 bases and J lost 5 bases. In DNA, the CDR3 is TGTGCCAGCACTAACCGAGCGGGAGGGGCCGAGACCCAGTACTTC. Amino acid sequence: CASTNRAGGAETQYF. The variable domain in full, completed from reference TRBV7-2 and TRBJ2-5, reads GAGVSQSPSNKVTEKGKDVELRCDPISGHTALYWYRQSLGQGLEFLIYFQGNSAPDKSGLPSDRFSAERTGGSVSTLTIQRTQQEDSAVYLCASTNRAGGAETQYFGPGTRLLVL.

This clonotype was seen only a few times. V is TRBV12-3 or TRBV12-4 and J is TRBJ1-2; a possible D gene is TRBD1 (6 bases). The CDR3 spans 14 residues. V lost 3 bases and J 4 bases, leaving 12 bases between the germline ends. The chain's CDR3 is CASSFSGGGYGYTF. For the CDR3, the DNA is TGTGCCAGCAGTTTTTCCGGGGGCGGCTATGGCTACACCTTC.

The chain links TRBV28 to TRBJ2-7, with D perhaps matching TRBD1 (6 bases). The length of the CDR3 is 14 residues. The V gene lost 1 base and the J gene lost 2 bases, with 9 bases spanning the gap. Germline lookup yields CDR1 MDHEN and CDR2 SYDVKM. The CDR3 DNA is TGTGCCAGCAGTTTATTAAGGACAGCCTACGAGCAGTACTTC. As protein: CASSLLRTAYEQYF.

V and J are TRBV6-1 and TRBJ2-1, with 11 nucleotides matching TRBD2. Looked up from germline, CDR1 is MNHNS and CDR2 is SASEGT. The CDR3 extends over 16 amino acids. V shed 5 bases, J shed 2 bases, and the junction held 5 bases outside the gene matches. The CDR3 here is CASSLTSGSPYNEQFF. Here the CDR3 DNA reads TGTGCCAGCAGTCTCACTAGCGGGAGCCCCTACAATGAGCAGTTCTTC.

This clonotype was detected a few times. The chain carries TRBV7-3 and TRBJ2-1; possibly TRBD1 for D (6 bases). CDR3 length: 14 amino acids. Trimming pared 2 bases from V and 5 bases from J, leaving 10 bases between. Germline CDR1 reads SGHTA; CDR2 reads FQGTGA. The CDR3 bases are TGTGCCAGCAGCTTATTCAGGGGCGACAATGAGCAGTTCTTC. Residues: CASSLFRGDNEQFF.

This chain uses TRBV9 with TRBJ2-1; TRBD2 aligns across 7 bases. Germline CDR1 is SGDLS and CDR2 is YYNGEE. This CDR3 is built from 15 residues. Germline trimming cut 0 bases from V and 8 bases from J; bases unmatched to any gene: 8. The CDR3, as DNA: TGTGCCAGCAGCGTAGGCGGGGCGGGGGAAGATGAGCAGTTCTTC. The encoded protein is CASSVGGAGEDEQFF.

This clonotype was detected a few times. This chain links TRBV20-1 with TRBJ1-3; the D is unclear. Germline V lookup: CDR1 DFQATT, CDR2 SNEGSKA (reference sequence). This CDR3 has 13 amino acids. Trimming removed 5 bases from V and 4 bases from J, with 12 bases in between. CDR3 residues: CSASRPAGNTIYF. CDR3 coding DNA: TGCAGTGCTTCCCGGCCGGCCGGAAACACCATATATTTT.

This clonotype was counted only a few times. The chain carries TRBV20-1 and TRBJ1-5; D possibly corresponds to TRBD1 (5 bases). Trimming shortened V by 3 bases and J by 0 bases, and 24 bases separated the two germline ends. CDR3 length: 19 amino acids. Germline CDR1 is DFQATT and CDR2 is SNEGSKA (reference sequence). The CDR3 loop is CSASPLLTDRGYSNQPQHF. The CDR3 nucleotides are TGCAGTGCTAGTCCGTTATTGACCGACCGGGGGTATAGCAATCAGCCCCAGCATTTT.

The chain has TRBV6-1 and TRBJ2-7; a possible D gene is TRBD1 (5 bases). Between the trimmed V and J ends, which lost 10 bases and 0 bases, there was a span of 16 bases. The CDR3 sequence is 14 residues long. Germline V gene data show CDR1 as MNHNS and CDR2 as SASEGT. CDR3 sequence reads: CATRQGGTSYEQYF. DNA of the CDR3: TGTGCCACTCGTCAGGGCGGAACCTCCTACGAGCAGTACTTC.

This clonotype is a singleton in its sample. This chain uses TRBV7-2 with TRBJ2-1, with a weak D call TRBD2 (6 bases). Per the germline V gene, CDR1 is SGHTA and CDR2 is FQGNSA. The V end lost 0 bases, the J end lost 15 bases, and 18 bases lay between the germline ends. This CDR3 has 14 residues. DNA for the CDR3: TGTGCCAGCAGCTTAGCCCTTTCTAGCGCCTTAGGGTTCTTC. This gives the protein CASSLALSSALGFF.

The V call is TRBV6-5, the J call TRBJ2-1, with 8 bases lining up with TRBD2. Trimming at V came to 0 bases and at J to 3 bases, leaving 1 base not matched to a gene. The CDR3 runs 15 residues. Germline V lookup: CDR1 MNHEY, CDR2 SVGAGI. The DNA for the CDR3 is TGTGCCAGCAGTTACTCTGCGGGAGGCTACAATGAGCAGTTCTTC. It translates to CASSYSAGGYNEQFF.

The V and J genes are TRBV7-8 and TRBJ2-3, with TRBD1 as a possible D gene (5 bases). V was cut by 5 bases and J by 4 bases, with 22 bases left in between. There are 17 residues in the CDR3. CDR1 and CDR2 from the germline V gene are SGHVS and FQNEAQ. The CDR3: CASSKGSDFRAADTQYF. CDR3 nucleotide sequence: TGTGCCAGCAGCAAGGGGTCCGACTTTAGGGCCGCAGATACGCAGTATTTT.

The V and J genes are TRBV29-1 and TRBJ2-3; TRBD2 might be the D (5 bases). This CDR3 contains 14 residues. Germline V gives CDR1 SQVTM, CDR2 ANQGSEA. Trimming removed 8 bases from V and 1 base from J, with 16 bases in between. The CDR3 bases are TGCAGCACAACCCATACCGGGGGCACAGATACGCAGTATTTT. This gives the protein CSTTHTGGTDTQYF.

This clonotype was counted only a few times. V usage is TRBV18 and J usage is TRBJ2-5, with 7 positions matching TRBD1. Germline V lookup: CDR1 KGHSH, CDR2 LQKENI. CDR3 size: 16 residues. Germline trimming cut 4 bases from V and 5 bases from J; bases unmatched to any gene: 13. CDR3 coding DNA: TGTGCCAGCTCACTATCACACAGGGGCTCGATGGAGACCCAGTACTTC. The encoded protein is CASSLSHRGSMETQYF.

J is TRBJ2-1 and V is TRBV5-1; perhaps TRBD2 as D (5 bases). The CDR3 is 15 residues long. The germline V and J ends were trimmed by 3 bases and 8 bases, with 18 bases remaining between them. The germline CDR1 and CDR2 sequences are SGHRS and YFSETQ. CDR3: CASSSAGGDVDEQFF. The CDR3 DNA reads as TGCGCCAGCAGCTCGGCAGGAGGAGATGTGGATGAGCAGTTCTTC.

This rearrangement joins TRBV30 to TRBJ2-7; D remains unclear. In germline, CDR1 is GTSNPN, CDR2 SVGIG (reference sequence). Trimming stripped 0 bases from V and 5 bases from J, with 8 bases between. The CDR3 is made up of 12 amino acids. In DNA form, the CDR3 reads TGTGCCTGGAGTGTAGCAGTCCACGAGCAGTACTTC. Translated, it gives CAWSVAVHEQYF.